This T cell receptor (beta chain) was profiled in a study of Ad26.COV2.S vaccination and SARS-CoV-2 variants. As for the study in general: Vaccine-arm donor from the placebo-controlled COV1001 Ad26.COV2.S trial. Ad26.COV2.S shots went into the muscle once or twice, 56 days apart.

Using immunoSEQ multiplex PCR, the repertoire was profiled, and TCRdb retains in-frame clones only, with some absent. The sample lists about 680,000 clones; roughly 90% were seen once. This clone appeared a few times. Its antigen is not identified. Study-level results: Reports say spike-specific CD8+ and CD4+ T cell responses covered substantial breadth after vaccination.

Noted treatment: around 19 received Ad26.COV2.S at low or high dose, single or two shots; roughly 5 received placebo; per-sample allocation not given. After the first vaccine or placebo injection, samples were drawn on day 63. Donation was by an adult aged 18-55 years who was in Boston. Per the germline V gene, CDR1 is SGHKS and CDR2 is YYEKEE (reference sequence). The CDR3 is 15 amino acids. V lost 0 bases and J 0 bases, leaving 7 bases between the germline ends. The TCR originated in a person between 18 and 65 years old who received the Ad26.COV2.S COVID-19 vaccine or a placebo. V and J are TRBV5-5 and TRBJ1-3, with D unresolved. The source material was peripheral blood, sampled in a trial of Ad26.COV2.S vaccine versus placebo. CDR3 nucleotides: TGTGCCAGCAGCTTGGGACGGACCTCTGGAAACACCATATATTTT. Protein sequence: CASSLGRTSGNTIYF.